This T cell receptor (beta chain) was sequenced in a study of ipilimumab plus nivolumab after autologous stem cell transplantation. Findings of the study overall: Authors suggest TCR repertoire, Treg phenotype and gut microbiota support further study.

Starting 14 to 28 days after autologous transplant, ipilimumab 1 mg/kg was given. Germline loops: CDR1 SGHDT, CDR2 YYEEEE. The junction had 5 bases not matched to a gene; V was cut back by 0 bases and J by 5 bases. This CDR3 is built from 15 residues. For this clone: Its specificity is unknown.

Assay: immunoSEQ multiplex PCR; the TCRdb copy retains only in-frame clones and omits some. The table lists some 87,000 clones, over 80% of them singletons, with approximately 2.2% in the top ten. J is TRBJ2-5 and V is TRBV5-6; the match to TRBD2 covers 9 bases. The clonotype was recovered from a male donor with diffuse large B-cell lymphoma. The sequencing used PBMCs, collected in a trial of ipilimumab plus nivolumab as post-transplant consolidation. DNA of the CDR3: TGTGCCAGCAGCTTGGGCGGCGGGGGGGCTGAGACCCAGTACTTC. Protein sequence: CASSLGGGGAETQYF.